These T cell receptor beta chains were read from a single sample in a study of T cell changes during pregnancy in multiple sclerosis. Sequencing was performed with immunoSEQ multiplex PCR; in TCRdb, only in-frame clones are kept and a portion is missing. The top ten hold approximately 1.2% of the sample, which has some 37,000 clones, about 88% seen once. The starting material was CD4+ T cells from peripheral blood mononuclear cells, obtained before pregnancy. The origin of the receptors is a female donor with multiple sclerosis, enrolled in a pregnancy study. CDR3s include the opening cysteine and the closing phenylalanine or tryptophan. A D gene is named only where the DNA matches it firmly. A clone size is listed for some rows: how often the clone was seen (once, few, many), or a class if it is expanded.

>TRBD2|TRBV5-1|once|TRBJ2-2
CASSGSGRDTGELFF
TGCGCCAGCAGCGGTAGCGGGAGAGACACCGGGGAGCTGTTTTTT
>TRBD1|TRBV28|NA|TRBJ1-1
CASRSGGNTEAFF
TGTGCCAGCAGGTCAGGGGGGAACACTGAAGCTTTCTTT
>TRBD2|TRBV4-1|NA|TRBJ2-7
CASSQKLPLAGVTYEQYF
TGCGCCAGCAGCCAAAAATTACCCCTAGCGGGAGTCACCTACGAGCAGTACTTC
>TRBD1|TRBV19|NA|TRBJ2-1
CASSMIGTGVPNEQFF
TGTGCCAGTAGTATGATCGGGACAGGGGTGCCCAATGAGCAGTTCTTC
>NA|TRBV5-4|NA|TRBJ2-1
CASSLGGAGSPLNEQFF
TGTGCCAGCAGCTTGGGAGGGGCGGGAAGTCCCCTCAATGAGCAGTTCTTC
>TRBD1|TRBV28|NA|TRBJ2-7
CASSLGQGGLYEQYF
TGTGCCAGCAGCTTGGGACAGGGAGGGCTCTACGAGCAGTACTTC
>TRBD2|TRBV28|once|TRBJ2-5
CASSPSTSGRAEKTQYF
TGTGCCAGCAGTCCCTCGACTAGCGGGAGGGCCGAGAAGACCCAGTACTTC
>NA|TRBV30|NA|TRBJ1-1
CAWRDSLNTEAFF
TGTGCCTGGAGGGACAGCCTGAACACTGAAGCTTTCTTT
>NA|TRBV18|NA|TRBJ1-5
CASSPDTQPQHF
TGTGCCAGCTCACCCGACACCCAGCCCCAGCATTTT
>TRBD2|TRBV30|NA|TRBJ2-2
CAWSGVLAGGKYTGELFF
TGTGCCTGGAGTGGAGTGTTAGCGGGAGGGAAGTACACCGGGGAGCTGTTTTTT
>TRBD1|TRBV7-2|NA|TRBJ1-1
CASSVIQGLNTEAFF
TGTGCCAGCAGCGTGATACAGGGGCTGAACACTGAAGCTTTCTTT
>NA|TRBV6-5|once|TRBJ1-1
CASTRDLMGTEAFF
TGTGCCAGCACTCGTGACTTAATGGGCACTGAAGCTTTCTTT
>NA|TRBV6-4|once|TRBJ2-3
CASSVSSADTQYF
TGTGCCAGCAGTGTGTCGAGCGCAGATACGCAGTATTTT
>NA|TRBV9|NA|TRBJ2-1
CASSPASSYNEQFF
TGTGCCAGCAGCCCGGCTAGCTCCTACAATGAGCAGTTCTTC
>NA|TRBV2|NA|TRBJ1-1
CASSLGRGSGTEAFF
TGTGCCAGCAGTTTGGGCAGGGGTTCCGGCACTGAAGCTTTCTTT
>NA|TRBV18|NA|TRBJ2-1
CASSPLDQGNEQFF
TGTGCCAGCTCACCACTAGATCAGGGCAATGAGCAGTTCTTC
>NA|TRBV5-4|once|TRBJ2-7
CASSLGGDYEQYF
TGTGCCAGCAGCTTAGGAGGAGACTACGAGCAGTACTTC
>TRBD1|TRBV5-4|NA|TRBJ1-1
CASSKNRGDTEAFF
TGTGCCAGCAGTAAGAACAGGGGGGACACTGAAGCTTTCTTT
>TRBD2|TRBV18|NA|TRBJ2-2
CASSQNPAGGGTGELFF
TGTGCCAGCTCGCAAAACCCAGCGGGAGGCGGTACCGGGGAGCTGTTTTTT
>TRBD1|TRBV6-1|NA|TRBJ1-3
CASSEALAGGIGNTIYF
TGTGCCAGCAGTGAAGCCTTAGCAGGGGGAATCGGAAACACCATATATTTT
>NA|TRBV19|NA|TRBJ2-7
CASSMNLPHSEQYF
TGTGCCAGTAGTATGAATCTCCCCCACTCCGAGCAGTACTTC
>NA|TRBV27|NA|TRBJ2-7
CASRSTGGYEQYF
TGTGCCAGCAGAAGCACCGGGGGCTACGAGCAGTACTTC
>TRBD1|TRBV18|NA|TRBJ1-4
CASSPPTGAEKLFF
TGTGCCAGCTCACCACCGACAGGGGCCGAAAAACTGTTTTTT
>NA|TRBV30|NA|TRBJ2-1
CAWSVQGVNEQFF
TGTGCCTGGAGTGTACAGGGAGTCAATGAGCAGTTCTTC
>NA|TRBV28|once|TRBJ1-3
CASSLGTGGKNTIYF
TGTGCCAGCAGTTTAGGAACAGGAGGGAAGAACACCATATATTTT
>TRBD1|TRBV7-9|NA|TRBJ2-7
CASSFTTGVTYEQYF
TGTGCCAGCAGCTTTACCACAGGGGTAACCTACGAGCAGTACTTC
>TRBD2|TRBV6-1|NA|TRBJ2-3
CASSASGDYATQYF
TGTGCCAGCAGCGCATCCGGGGACTACGCTACGCAGTATTTT
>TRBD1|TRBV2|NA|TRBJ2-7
CASSERQGSYEQYF
TGTGCCAGCAGTGAGAGACAGGGTTCCTACGAGCAGTACTTC
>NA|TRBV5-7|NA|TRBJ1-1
CASSLGGHAFF
TGTGCCAGCAGCTTGGGGGGACATGCTTTCTTT
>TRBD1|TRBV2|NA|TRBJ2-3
CASRDGLQGPYTDTQYF
TGTGCCAGCAGGGATGGATTACAGGGGCCCTACACAGATACGCAGTATTTT
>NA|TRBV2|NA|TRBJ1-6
CASSRRGSPLHF
TGTGCCAGCAGTAGGAGGGGCTCACCCCTCCACTTT
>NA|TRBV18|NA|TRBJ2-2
CASSPYRETGELFF
TGTGCCAGCTCACCTTACAGGGAGACCGGGGAGCTGTTTTTT
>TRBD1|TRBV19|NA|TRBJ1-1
CASSIQGGTEAFF
TGTGCCAGTAGTATACAGGGGGGTACTGAAGCTTTCTTT
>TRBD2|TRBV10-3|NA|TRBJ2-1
CAISESAGSGRYNEQFF
TGTGCCATCAGTGAGTCGGCTGGTAGCGGGAGGTATAATGAGCAGTTCTTC
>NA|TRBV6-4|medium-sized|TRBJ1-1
CASSVQVNTEAFF
TGTGCCAGCAGTGTTCAGGTCAACACTGAAGCTTTCTTT
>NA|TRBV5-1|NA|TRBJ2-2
CASSLLRAGELFF
TGCGCCAGCAGCTTGTTGCGGGCCGGGGAGCTGTTTTTT
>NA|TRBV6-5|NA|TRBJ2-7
CASSGGPFSYEQYF
TGTGCCAGCAGTGGGGGCCCTTTCTCCTACGAGCAGTACTTC
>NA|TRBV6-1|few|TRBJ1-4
CASSLRENEKLFF
TGTGCCAGCAGTCTCAGGGAAAATGAAAAACTGTTTTTT
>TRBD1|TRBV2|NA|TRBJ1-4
CASRGPGTGTHGYEKLFF
TGTGCCAGCAGGGGTCCCGGGACAGGGACCCACGGTTATGAAAAACTGTTTTTT
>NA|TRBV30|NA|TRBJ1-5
CAWSVRGGPQPQHF
TGTGCCTGGAGTGTACGGGGGGGGCCTCAGCCCCAGCATTTT
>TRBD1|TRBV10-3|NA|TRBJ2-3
CAISGDRANTDTQYF
TGTGCCATCAGTGGAGACAGGGCCAACACAGATACGCAGTATTTT
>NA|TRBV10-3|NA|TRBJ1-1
CAIRQDTEAFF
TGTGCCATCAGGCAGGACACTGAAGCTTTCTTT
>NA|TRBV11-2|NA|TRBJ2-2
CASSLRSYTGELFF
TGTGCCAGCAGCTTAAGGAGCTACACCGGGGAGCTGTTTTTT
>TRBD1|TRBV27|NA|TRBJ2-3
CASSFVDRDTDTQYF
TGTGCCAGCAGTTTCGTCGACAGGGACACAGATACGCAGTATTTT
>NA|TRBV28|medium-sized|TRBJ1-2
CATQVSNYGYTF
TGTGCCACACAAGTCTCGAACTATGGCTACACCTTC
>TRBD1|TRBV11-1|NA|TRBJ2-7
CASSPRTGNDEQYF
TGTGCCAGCAGCCCGCGGACAGGGAACGACGAGCAGTACTTC
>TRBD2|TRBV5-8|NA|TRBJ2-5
CASSFFGSGQETQYF
TGTGCCAGCAGCTTCTTTGGTAGCGGGCAAGAGACCCAGTACTTC
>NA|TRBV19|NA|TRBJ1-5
CASSMDTNNQPQHF
TGTGCCAGTAGTATGGACACAAACAATCAGCCCCAGCATTTT
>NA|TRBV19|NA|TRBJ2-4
CASSIRSGSGNIQYF
TGTGCCAGTAGTATCCGGTCCGGGAGCGGAAACATTCAGTACTTC